This paragraph covers one T cell receptor delta chain sequence. Its specificity is not known. This CDR3 is 20 amino acids long. The V gene's germline CDR1 is TSWWSYY and CDR2 QGS. Trimming left V 0 bases short and J 0 bases short, with 23 bases between. TCR cDNA was made from PBMC RNA with gamma- and delta-chain-specific primers. TCRdb re-called clones from the RT-PCR reads via CATT. The profile covers 900 to 1,300 delta-chain clones, with about 43% appearing a single time and 20% to 25% taken by the ten largest. This entry belongs to a study of delta chains in infants with herpesvirus infections. On the study more broadly: From birth, Ugandan infants were followed prospectively for primary CMV infection. The study, taken as a whole, reports: Among around 19 CMV-infected infants, 4 showed the public Vdelta1 clonotype. The public clonotype appeared only at the first post-infection time point and was absent in uninfected infants.

The V and J genes are TRDV1 and TRDJ1; D remains unclear. The sequence was obtained from a human donor who was a Ugandan infant, either HIV-exposed or HIV-unexposed (not recorded which). The source material was peripheral blood, sampled at time point 3 of longitudinal follow-up. CDR3: CALGELEPEGLPPYTDKLIF. In nucleotides, the CDR3 is TGTGCTCTTGGGGAACTGGAACCCGAGGGACTGCCACCGTACACCGATAAACTCATCTTT.